A single sample is the source of the 2 T cell receptor beta chains below, sequenced in a study of blood T cell repertoires in COVID-19. The method was immunoSEQ multiplex PCR; TCRdb's version includes in-frame clones alone and lacks a portion of them. The repertoire holds about 200,000 clones, with more than 75% as singletons. Sequencing was done on a sample of peripheral blood. The receptors come from a middle-aged woman with acute or convalescent COVID-19.

The rearrangement links TRBV7-2 to TRBJ1-2; the match to TRBD1 covers 7 bases. There are 13 residues in the CDR3. Germline CDR1 reads SGHTA; CDR2 reads FQGNSA. The junction had 10 bases not matched to a gene; V was cut back by 5 bases and J by 10 bases. Here the CDR3 reads CASSTRDSHAYTF. The CDR3 DNA follows: TGTGCCAGCAGCACCCGGGACAGCCATGCCTACACCTTC.

This chain uses TRBV7-6 with TRBJ2-3; TRBD1 matches at 8 bases. Germline V gives CDR1 SGHVS, CDR2 FNYEAQ. V was pared by 4 bases and J by 4 bases, with 13 bases of the junction left unmatched. The CDR3 runs to 17 residues. This CDR3 reads CASSSGTGPLEPDTQYF. The CDR3 coding sequence is TGTGCCAGCAGCTCCGGGACAGGACCTCTCGAACCAGATACGCAGTATTTT.